This entry lists 5 T cell receptor beta chains sequenced from one sample in a study of radiotherapy plus CTLA-4 blockade in lung cancer. The table came from immunoSEQ multiplex PCR; TCRdb's copy has only in-frame clones and leaves some out. The sample comprises around 50,000 clones, around 88% of which are singletons, and less than 20% rests with the top ten. Material: peripheral blood, obtained from a patient treated with radiotherapy plus ipilimumab. The receptors stem from a human donor with non-small cell lung cancer that progressed on radiotherapy plus ipilimumab. Some clones in this sample may be carry-over from other donors' samples.

This chain uses TRBV7-3 with TRBJ2-1, with D possibly matching TRBD2 (5 bases). CDR1 is SGHTA and CDR2 is FQGTGA in the germline V gene. Trimming removed 1 base at V and 7 bases at J, with 11 bases between. The CDR3 spans 14 residues. The CDR3 DNA sequence: TGTGCCAGCAGCTTAAACTCGGGAACAAATGAGCAGTTCTTC. This sequence encodes CASSLNSGTNEQFF.

The gene calls are TRBV6-1 and TRBJ2-2, with 12 bases fitting TRBD2. J lost 4 bases, V lost 6 bases, and 3 bases had no gene match. The V gene's germline CDR1 is MNHNS and CDR2 SASEGT. This CDR3 has 15 amino acids. CDR3 sequence: CASRGTSGPTGELFF. In nucleotides, the CDR3 is TGTGCCAGCAGAGGGACTAGCGGGCCCACCGGGGAGCTGTTTTTT.

The rearrangement uses TRBV27 and TRBJ1-1; TRBD1 is a possible D gene (6 bases). Between the trimmed V and J ends, which lost 3 bases and 2 bases, there was a span of 10 bases. This CDR3 is 14 amino acids long. In germline, CDR1 is MNHEY, CDR2 SMNVEV (reference sequence). This CDR3 is CASSFPQGNTEAFF. The DNA of the CDR3 is TGTGCCAGCAGTTTCCCACAGGGAAACACTGAAGCTTTCTTT.

This clone was seen a handful of times. The chain links TRBV2 to TRBJ1-1; 8 bases line up with TRBD1. The CDR3 is 12 residues long. CDR1 is SNHLY and CDR2 is FYNNEI in the germline V gene. J was trimmed by 2 bases and V by 9 bases; bases with no gene match: 2. This CDR3 reads CARGQGNTEAFF. The CDR3 DNA reads TGTGCCAGAGGACAGGGAAACACTGAAGCTTTCTTT.

This chain uses TRBV5-1 with TRBJ1-5; possible D gene TRBD1, 5 bases. Trimming cost V 0 bases and J 6 bases, with 13 bases left between them. The CDR3 has 15 residues. Germline CDR1 SGHRS, CDR2 YFSETQ. The CDR3 reads CASSLGSGDTQPQHF. The CDR3 DNA reads as TGCGCCAGCAGCTTGGGATCGGGGGATACTCAGCCCCAGCATTTT.